One sample yielded the 14 T cell receptor beta chains listed below, sequenced in a study of cytomegalovirus exposure and HLA in healthy donors. Primers: 60 Vbeta forward and 13 Jbeta reverse. Profiled with immunoSEQ multiplex PCR; TCRdb holds only in-frame clones, not every one. The data hold more than 150,000 clones, with over 65% observed a single time. The sample consisted of PBMCs. These receptors were obtained from a woman aged 50 to 60 in good health and CMV-seropositive.

The chain uses TRBV19 and TRBJ1-5, with 7 bases that match TRBD1. Trimming removed 1 base from V and 3 bases from J; junction bases left unmatched: 9. The CDR3 has 17 amino acids. The germline CDR1 and CDR2 sequences are LNHDA and SQIVND (reference sequence). The CDR3 bases are TGTGCCAGTAGTATAGCCCCAGGGGGTAACCCCAATCAGCCCCAGCATTTT. It encodes CASSIAPGGNPNQPQHF.

The gene calls are TRBV25-1 and TRBJ1-2; D not resolved. Trimming cost V 3 bases and J 5 bases, with 7 bases left between them. Germline V gives CDR1 MGHDK, CDR2 SYGVNS. This CDR3 spans 12 amino acids. CDR3 protein: CASSELLYGYTF. CDR3 nucleotide sequence: TGTGCCAGCAGTGAGTTACTTTATGGCTACACCTTC.

The V and J genes are TRBV19 and TRBJ2-2; TRBD1 might be the D (6 bases). Germline V CDR1 and CDR2: LNHDA, SQIVND (reference sequence). The CDR3 loop spans 15 amino acids. V lost 4 bases and J 2 bases, leaving 11 bases between the germline ends. CDR3 sequence reads: CASSTGQSNTGELFF. In nucleotides, the CDR3 is TGTGCCAGTAGTACAGGACAGTCCAACACCGGGGAGCTGTTTTTT.

The rearrangement uses TRBV4-2 and TRBJ2-2, with 15 bases matching TRBD2. Germline CDR1 and CDR2: LGHNA and YNFKEQ. The ends lost 4 bases at V and 6 bases at J; junction bases unmatched: 12. CDR3 length: 19 amino acids. CDR3 nucleotides: TGTGCCAGCAGCCCAGAACCGGGACTAGCGGGGGGCCGCCCCGGGGAGCTGTTTTTT. This translates into CASSPEPGLAGGRPGELFF.

The sample holds one count of this clone. The V call is TRBV11-1, the J call TRBJ2-1; 9 nucleotides agree with TRBD2. The CDR3 has 18 residues. V gave up 3 bases and J gave up 7 bases; unmatched junction bases: 16. CDR1 and CDR2 from the germline V gene are SGHAT and FQDESV (reference sequence). The CDR3 is CASSFGALSGGKGNEQFF. The DNA for the CDR3 is TGTGCCAGCAGCTTTGGTGCCCTTAGCGGGGGTAAGGGGAATGAGCAGTTCTTC.

This clone has a handful of counts. This chain uses TRBV5-8 with TRBJ2-3; TRBD2 agrees at 7 bases. The V gene end was trimmed by 5 bases and the J gene end by 0 bases; junction bases not matched to a gene: 6. The CDR3 length is 15 residues. The germline CDR1 and CDR2 sequences are SGHTS and YDEGEE. CDR3 protein: CASSTTAGSTDTQYF. As DNA, the CDR3 is TGTGCCAGCAGTACTACAGCGGGGAGCACAGATACGCAGTATTTT.

This clone was seen just once. The CDR3: CASSDPRSNSPLHF. Here the CDR3 DNA reads TGTGCCAGCAGTGATCCGCGGAGTAATTCACCCCTCCACTTT. The rearrangement joins TRBV25-1 to TRBJ1-6; no firm D call. V dropped 3 bases and J dropped 6 bases, with 9 bases sitting between them. Germline V gene data show CDR1 as MGHDK and CDR2 as SYGVNS. This CDR3 has 14 residues.

This chain connects TRBV9 to TRBJ2-1; TRBD1 matches at 8 bases. The germline V gene has CDR1 SGDLS and CDR2 YYNGEE. J was trimmed by 5 bases and V by 0 bases; bases with no gene match: 4. The CDR3 spans 15 residues. The CDR3 bases are TGTGCCAGCAGCGTAGTGGGACAGGTTAACAATGAGCAGTTCTTC. Its protein product is CASSVVGQVNNEQFF.

The chain recombines TRBV18 with TRBJ2-7, with D unresolved. The germline V and J ends were trimmed by 3 bases and 2 bases, with 14 bases remaining between them. Germline CDR1 and CDR2: KGHSH and LQKENI. The CDR3 has 15 amino acids. CDR3 in DNA: TGTGCCAGCTCACCTGTCCAAAATCGGGCCTACGAGCAGTACTTC. Its translation: CASSPVQNRAYEQYF.

This clone has only one observation. This chain links TRBV5-4 with TRBJ1-1, with a possible D match to TRBD1 (6 bases). The CDR3 has 13 amino acids. The ends were cut back, 0 bases at V and 11 bases at J, with 14 bases in the middle. Germline CDR1 reads SGHNT; CDR2 reads YYREEE (reference sequence). CDR3 DNA: TGTGCCAGCAGCTTGGTAGGGGGGGCTAGCGCTTTCTTT. As protein: CASSLVGGASAFF.

V usage is TRBV27 and J usage is TRBJ2-1, with 11 bases fitting TRBD1. The germline V gene has CDR1 MNHEY and CDR2 SMNVEV (reference sequence). CDR3 length equals 16 residues. V dropped 6 bases and J dropped 6; count of bases not matched to a gene: 10. The CDR3 DNA reads as TGTGCCAGCAGACTCGCGGCTGGGACAGGGGGCAATGAGCAGTTCTTC. The encoded protein is CASRLAAGTGGNEQFF.

The chain has TRBV5-1 and TRBJ2-5; 9 bases agree with TRBD2. The CDR3 totals 16 residues. CDR1 and CDR2 from the germline V gene are SGHRS and YFSETQ. The V segment lost 7 bases and the J segment 2 bases; nucleotides outside the gene matches: 12. DNA of the CDR3: TGCGCCAGCGGGTTGGCAGCGGGGGGCCCACAAGAGACCCAGTACTTC. Its protein product is CASGLAAGGPQETQYF.

The CDR3 reads CASSLEGAGLGNQPQHF. The CDR3 DNA sequence: TGTGCCAGCAGCTTAGAGGGGGCAGGGCTTGGCAATCAGCCCCAGCATTTT. The rearrangement joins TRBV11-2 to TRBJ1-5, with TRBD1 as a possible D gene (6 bases). The V gene's germline CDR1 is SGHAT and CDR2 FQNNGV. The CDR3 spans 17 residues. V was cut by 0 bases and J by 2 bases, with 14 bases left in between.

J is TRBJ2-1 and V is TRBV10-3; tentatively, D is TRBD2 (5 bases). The CDR3 loop spans 12 amino acids. Trimming shortened V by 4 bases and J by 6 bases, and 7 bases separated the two germline ends. The germline V gene has CDR1 ENHRY and CDR2 SYGVKD. The DNA for the CDR3 is TGTGCCATCAGTGGGACTCTCAATGAGCAGTTCTTC. Amino acid sequence: CAISGTLNEQFF.